The 19 T cell receptor beta chains listed next were all sequenced from one sample in a study of identical twins listed by TCRdb under 2016. Library method: 5' RACE. These reads were obtained on an Illumina HiSeq 2000. TCRdb reanalyzed the raw reads on its own, using fastp at Q25 for trimming and MiXCR for clone calling, and kept in-frame beta chains. Every entry covers one CDR3 protein and lists the most common genes and DNA from its rows. This sample has under 900,000 distinct CDR3 sequences in its table, and around an eighth of those were observed once. The ten largest make up 1.5% to 2% of the sample. In addition, the sample was reused for a study of yellow fever vaccine responses in identical twins.

The sequenced material came from PBMCs. The receptors shown here come from a woman aged 18-35 years in good health.

This clonotype was counted between two and nine times. The chain uses TRBV5-1 and TRBJ2-5; D perhaps matches TRBD2 (6 bases). Trimming took off 5 bases at V and 3 bases at J, with 14 bases between the two ends. Germline values: CDR1 SGHRS, CDR2 YFSETQ. The length of the CDR3 is 14 residues. CDR3 in amino acids: CASRHPGVKETQYF. The CDR3 nucleotides are TGCGCCAGCAGGCATCCGGGAGTTAAAGAGACCCAGTACTTC.

The CDR3 reads CASGTGGEIFLGEQYF. CDR3 DNA: TGCGCCAGCGGGACAGGGGGCGAAATATTTCTAGGCGAGCAGTACTTC. V and J are TRBV5-1 and TRBJ2-7; 12 bases match TRBD1. V was pared by 7 bases and J by 6 bases, with 14 bases of the junction left unmatched. In germline, CDR1 is SGHRS, CDR2 YFSETQ. This CDR3 spans 16 amino acids.

This clonotype was detected many times. The rearrangement uses TRBV12-3 or TRBV12-4 and TRBJ2-3, with D possibly being TRBD1 (5 bases). The length of the CDR3 is 15 residues. V gave up 2 bases and J gave up 1 base, with 10 bases separating them. The DNA of the CDR3 is TGTGCCAGCAGTTTAATAGGGGTTGGCACAGATACGCAGTATTTT. Its protein is CASSLIGVGTDTQYF.

This clonotype was seen a handful of times. V is TRBV20-1 and J is TRBJ2-7; TRBD1 matches at 10 bases. The CDR3 spans 13 residues. Trimming at V came to 6 bases and at J to 3 bases, leaving 5 bases not matched to a gene. CDR1 and CDR2 (germline): DFQATT, SNEGSKA (reference sequence). DNA of the CDR3: TGCAGTGCCTGGGACAGGGGACACTACGAGCAGTACTTC. Translating it yields CSAWDRGHYEQYF.

This clonotype was recorded many times. The genes are TRBV10-3 and TRBJ1-5; possibly TRBD1 for D (6 bases). This CDR3 has 15 residues. Germline CDR1 reads ENHRY; CDR2 reads SYGVKD. Trimming removed 3 bases at V and 1 base at J, with 10 bases between. CDR3 coding DNA: TGTGCCATCAGTGAACAGGGCGGGAGCAATCAGCCCCAGCATTTT. It encodes CAISEQGGSNQPQHF.

The chain combines TRBV20-1 with TRBJ2-1; 14 bases are a match to TRBD2. The CDR3 contains 14 residues. Unmatched junction bases numbered 3, after V lost 2 bases and J lost 9 bases. Germline CDR1 is DFQATT and CDR2 is SNEGSKA (reference sequence). In DNA form, the CDR3 reads TGCAGTGCTAGATTGGGACTAGCGGGAGCTGAGCAGTTCTTC. Translated, it gives CSARLGLAGAEQFF.

The chain has TRBV20-1 and TRBJ2-2; 8 bases are a match to TRBD1. Trimming removed 6 bases from V and 3 bases from J; junction bases left unmatched: 6. Germline V CDR1 and CDR2: DFQATT, SNEGSKA (reference sequence). The CDR3 is made up of 14 amino acids. The CDR3 loop reads CSAAGQAYTGELFF. The DNA of the CDR3 is TGCAGTGCCGCGGGACAGGCGTACACCGGGGAGCTGTTTTTT.

This clonotype was seen ten or more times. This chain links TRBV9 with TRBJ1-1; D possibly corresponds to TRBD1 (5 bases). The CDR3 is made up of 14 amino acids. V lost 3 bases, J lost 3 bases, and 12 bases lay in between. CDR1 is SGDLS, CDR2 YYNGEE, per germline. The CDR3 coding sequence is TGTGCCAGCAGCGCCCGGGGGTCGGACACTGAAGCTTTCTTT. Protein product: CASSARGSDTEAFF.

This clonotype has just a few counts. The rearrangement links TRBV12-3 or TRBV12-4 to TRBJ1-1, with TRBD1 identical over 9 bases. This CDR3 spans 16 amino acids. J lost 2 bases, V lost 1 base, and 5 bases had no gene match. The CDR3 DNA is TGTGCCAGCAGTTTAGGGGACAGGGTTTTAAACACTGAAGCTTTCTTT. Protein: CASSLGDRVLNTEAFF.

Only a few counts were recorded for this clonotype. J is TRBJ1-2 and V is TRBV5-1; the D gene is possibly TRBD1 (6 bases). The germline V gene has CDR1 SGHRS and CDR2 YFSETQ. CDR3 length: 15 amino acids. Trimming pared 4 bases from V and 4 bases from J, leaving 17 bases between. In DNA form, the CDR3 reads TGCGCCAGCAGCCCAGGGGCCGGGGCGCGCTATGGCTACACCTTC. As protein: CASSPGAGARYGYTF.

The DNA of the CDR3 is TGTGCCAGCAGCCAGGTAAAGGGGTACTACGAGCAGTACTTC. Amino acid sequence: CASSQVKGYYEQYF. This rearrangement joins TRBV7-9 to TRBJ2-7; D possibly corresponds to TRBD1 (5 bases). V dropped 5 bases and J dropped 3 bases, with 14 bases sitting between them. Germline V gene data show CDR1 as SEHNR and CDR2 as FQNEAQ (reference sequence). The length of the CDR3 is 14 residues.

This clonotype was seen a few times. This sequence joins TRBV7-2 and TRBJ1-3; D gene uncertain. The CDR3 loop spans 15 amino acids. V dropped 5 bases and J dropped 0 bases, with 11 bases sitting between them. CDR1 and CDR2 (germline): SGHTA, FQGNSA. Written as DNA, the CDR3 is TGTGCCAGCAGCCTAGTCGAGGGCTCTGGAAACACCATATATTTT. It yields the protein CASSLVEGSGNTIYF.

This clonotype turned up a few times. The V call is TRBV4-2, the J call TRBJ2-2, with TRBD2 as a possible D gene (6 bases). Germline-derived CDR1 and CDR2 are LGHNA and YNFKEQ. This CDR3 is 15 amino acids long. With 0 bases removed from V and 3 bases from J, the gap between germline ends came to 8 bases. DNA of the CDR3: TGTGCCAGCAGCCAAGAGGCGGGATACACCGGGGAGCTGTTTTTT. It is translated as CASSQEAGYTGELFF.

The V call is TRBV28, the J call TRBJ2-7; TRBD2 matches at 13 bases. Germline V gene sequence: CDR1 MDHEN, CDR2 SYDVKM. CDR3 length equals 16 residues. The ends lost 6 bases at V and 5 bases at J; junction bases unmatched: 10. The CDR3 spells CASSKTGTSGVHEQYF. In DNA, the CDR3 is TGTGCCAGCAGCAAGACCGGGACTAGCGGGGTACACGAGCAGTACTTC. The full variable domain, with the rest looked up from reference TRBV28 and TRBJ2-7, is DVKVTQSSRYLVKRTGEKVFLECVQDMDHENMFWYRQDPGLGLRLIYFSYDVKMKEKGDIPEGYSVSREKKERFSLILESASTNQTSMYLCASSKTGTSGVHEQYFGPGTRLTVT.

This clonotype was seen a handful of times. The J gene is TRBJ2-3, the V gene TRBV28; TRBD2 agrees at 10 bases. In germline, CDR1 is MDHEN, CDR2 SYDVKM. V was pared by 2 bases and J by 5 bases, with 13 bases of the junction left unmatched. This CDR3 contains 18 residues. The CDR3 nucleotides read TGTGCCAGCAGTTTAAGGAGGGGTAGCGGGAGGAAAGGAGATACGCAGTATTTT. It codes for CASSLRRGSGRKGDTQYF.

V gene TRBV20-1 combines with J gene TRBJ2-7; 10 bases match TRBD2. Germline CDR1 reads DFQATT; CDR2 reads SNEGSKA (reference sequence). V shed 4 bases and J 5 bases; nucleotides not matched to a gene: 11. The CDR3 is 15 residues long. The CDR3 reads CSATKREGTSDEQYF. DNA for the CDR3: TGCAGTGCTACAAAGCGGGAGGGTACTTCTGACGAGCAGTACTTC.

The genes are TRBV7-9 and TRBJ2-6; weak D call: TRBD2 (6 bases). The germline V gene has CDR1 SEHNR and CDR2 FQNEAQ (reference sequence). This CDR3 has 15 amino acids. V dropped 5 bases and J dropped 0 bases, with 8 bases sitting between them. CDR3 sequence (DNA): TGTGCCAGCAGCACGGGGGTCTCTGGGGCCAACGTCCTGACTTTC. Protein product: CASSTGVSGANVLTF.

J is TRBJ2-1 and V is TRBV29-1, with 7 positions matching TRBD2. Looked up from germline, CDR1 is SQVTM and CDR2 is ANQGSEA. The V segment lost 7 bases and the J segment 4 bases; nucleotides outside the gene matches: 16. CDR3 size: 16 residues. The CDR3 spells CSARKGAGERYNEQFF. The CDR3 coding sequence is TGCAGCGCCCGAAAAGGGGCGGGAGAGCGGTACAATGAGCAGTTCTTC.

The chain is built from TRBV2 and TRBJ2-2; no clear D gene. V lost 9 bases, J lost 5 bases, and 10 bases lay in between. Per the germline V gene, CDR1 is SNHLY and CDR2 is FYNNEI. This CDR3 comprises 12 residues. The CDR3 reads CARTSRTGELFF. The DNA for the CDR3 is TGTGCCAGGACTTCTAGGACCGGGGAGCTGTTTTTT. The whole variable domain, remainder taken from reference TRBV2 and TRBJ2-2, is EPEVTQTPSHQVTQMGQEVILRCVPISNHLYFYWYRQILGQKVEFLVSFYNNEISEKSEIFDDQFSVERPDGSNFTLKIRSTKLEDSAMYFCARTSRTGELFFGEGSRLTVL.